The 22 T cell receptor beta chains reported below all come from one sample, sequenced in a study of T cells in Graves' hyperthyroidism and ophthalmopathy. The CDR3 regions of TCR beta were amplified from RNA transcripts. Primed by the HTBI set, a first-round RT-PCR was run on the TCR CDR3. TCRdb recomputed calls from the multiplex PCR reads with MiXCR, one row per CDR3 protein. The sample lists 350,000 to 400,000 distinct CDR3 sequences, 14% occurring once. What was sequenced was blood. These receptors came from a woman aged 60 to 75 with Graves' hyperthyroidism.

This clonotype was seen only a few times. The V gene is TRBV19, the J gene TRBJ1-3, with 7 nucleotides matching TRBD1. This CDR3 has 16 residues. CDR1 and CDR2 from the germline V gene are LNHDA and SQIVND (reference sequence). The J segment lost 1 base and the V segment lost 3 bases, leaving 6 bases of the junction unmatched. The CDR3 spells CASSMNHRGSGNTIYF. CDR3 nucleotides: TGTGCCAGTAGTATGAACCACAGGGGTTCTGGAAACACCATATATTTT. Complete variable domain (other parts from reference TRBV19 and TRBJ1-3): DGGITQSPKYLFRKEGQNVTLSCEQNLNHDAMYWYRQDPGQGLRLIYYSQIVNDFQKGDIAEGYSVSREKKESFPLTVTSAQKNPTAFYLCASSMNHRGSGNTIYFGEGSWLTVV.

The sample holds many counts of this clonotype. This chain joins TRBV24-1 and TRBJ1-2, with no clear D. Germline loops: CDR1 KGHDR, CDR2 SFDVKD. This CDR3 is 15 amino acids long. V gave up 4 bases and J gave up 8 bases, with 19 bases separating them. As DNA, the CDR3 is TGTGCCACCAGTGACCCCGGGTCGCTACGAGGCGGCTACACCTTC. As protein: CATSDPGSLRGGYTF.

This clonotype was picked up many times. This sequence joins TRBV3-1 and TRBJ2-1; 10 positions match TRBD2. The CDR3 covers 15 residues. V lost 1 base to trimming and J lost 9 bases; unmatched junction nucleotides: 6. Germline V gene sequence: CDR1 LGHDT, CDR2 YNNKEL (reference sequence). The CDR3 here is CASSQGSGRASEQFF. CDR3 bases: TGTGCCAGCAGCCAAGGAAGCGGGAGGGCCAGTGAGCAGTTCTTC.

V and J are TRBV11-2 and TRBJ2-7; the D is unclear. The germline CDR1 and CDR2 sequences are SGHAT and FQNNGV. CDR3 size: 16 residues. V dropped 1 base and J dropped 5 bases, with 18 bases sitting between them. The CDR3 DNA is TGTGCCAGCAGCTTAGGCCGGACGGCATCTCTACACGAGCAGTACTTC. Its protein is CASSLGRTASLHEQYF.

There are many counts of this clonotype. The J gene is TRBJ2-7, the V gene TRBV11-2; possibly TRBD1 or TRBD2 for D (6 bases each). The germline gives CDR1 SGHAT, CDR2 FQNNGV. Trimming took off 1 base at V and 2 bases at J, with 12 bases between the two ends. The CDR3 has 15 residues. This CDR3 is CASSLAQGRTYEQYF. The CDR3 bases are TGTGCCAGCAGCTTAGCGCAGGGGAGGACCTACGAGCAGTACTTC.

This chain's CDR3 is CASSEVASEQYF. The CDR3 DNA reads TGCGCCAGCAGTGAGGTAGCCAGCGAGCAGTACTTC. The chain couples TRBV10-1 to TRBJ2-7; no clear D gene. Looked up from germline, CDR1 is WNHNN and CDR2 is SYGVQD (reference sequence). Trimming shortened V by 2 bases and J by 6 bases, and 8 bases separated the two germline ends. This CDR3 is 12 amino acids long.

As regards this clonotype: Germline and junction disagree at one end, which may indicate a read error. CDR3: CARSRDVYGLREAFF. For the CDR3, the DNA is TGCGCCCGCAGCCGTGATGTGTATGGGTTGAGAGAAGCTTTCTTT. The genes are TRBV5-1 and TRBJ1-1, with D hard to call. The V gene's germline CDR1 is SGHRS and CDR2 YFSETQ. The CDR3 totals 15 residues.

This clonotype was counted many times. This chain joins TRBV24-1 and TRBJ2-3; 13 bases match TRBD2. V gave up 3 bases and J gave up 6 bases; unmatched junction bases: 5. Germline lookup yields CDR1 KGHDR and CDR2 SFDVKD. This CDR3 comprises 16 residues. DNA of the CDR3: TGTGCCACCAGTGATCAACTAGCGGGAGGGCCGGATACGCAGTATTTT. Translated: CATSDQLAGGPDTQYF.

This chain's CDR3 is CASSLNRGDQPQHF. For the CDR3, the DNA is TGTGCCAGCAGCTTAAACAGGGGAGATCAGCCCCAGCATTTT. The V gene is TRBV6-2 or TRBV6-3, the J gene TRBJ1-5, with 7 positions matching TRBD1. Germline CDR1 MNHEY, CDR2 SVGEGT. This CDR3 spans 14 amino acids. Trimming took 6 bases from V and 5 from J; bases not matched to a gene: 7.

The genes are TRBV7-3 and TRBJ2-7; D unclear. With 1 base removed from V and 2 bases from J, the gap between germline ends came to 9 bases. From germline, CDR1 is SGHTA and CDR2 FQGTGA. The CDR3 is made up of 14 amino acids. The CDR3 coding sequence is TGTGCCAGCAGCTTAATAATCAGCCCCTACGAGCAGTACTTC. Translated: CASSLIISPYEQYF.

The rearrangement joins TRBV6-5 to TRBJ2-5; possibly TRBD2 for D (5 bases). Trimming cost V 0 bases and J 0 bases, with 5 bases left between them. This CDR3 region has 14 residues. In germline, CDR1 is MNHEY, CDR2 SVGAGI. Here the CDR3 reads CASSYSGDQETQYF. The CDR3 coding sequence is TGTGCCAGCAGTTACTCCGGGGACCAAGAGACCCAGTACTTC.

The chain links TRBV5-1 to TRBJ2-7; the match to TRBD2 covers 10 bases. Trimming at V came to 0 bases and at J to 0 bases, leaving 9 bases not matched to a gene. The CDR3 runs 18 residues. In germline, CDR1 is SGHRS, CDR2 YFSETQ. The CDR3 DNA reads TGCGCCAGCAGCTTGGCCCAAACTAGCGGGACTATCTCCTACGAGCAGTACTTC. It encodes CASSLAQTSGTISYEQYF.

This clonotype appeared many times. J is TRBJ2-7 and V is TRBV6-1; tentatively, D is TRBD1 (6 bases). Germline CDR1 reads MNHNS; CDR2 reads SASEGT. This CDR3 has 17 amino acids. Trimming cost V 6 bases and J 1 base, with 22 bases left between them. CDR3: CASSHEKGIQGSYEQYF. CDR3 DNA sequence: TGTGCCAGCAGCCATGAAAAGGGGATCCAGGGGTCCTACGAGCAGTACTTC.

This clonotype was detected many times. J is TRBJ2-7 and V is TRBV30, with D perhaps matching TRBD2 (6 bases). The germline CDR1 and CDR2 sequences are GTSNPN and SVGIG (reference sequence). The CDR3 length is 14 residues. V was cut by 1 base and J by 0 bases, with 10 bases left in between. The CDR3 region has the DNA TGTGCCTGGAGTGACGGGGGAAGCTCCTACGAGCAGTACTTC. Encoded protein: CAWSDGGSSYEQYF.

The genes are TRBV6-5 and TRBJ2-7; D possibly corresponds to TRBD2 (6 bases). Germline V gene sequence: CDR1 MNHEY, CDR2 SVGAGI. CDR3 length: 12 amino acids. Trimming took off 0 bases at V and 8 bases at J, with 8 bases between the two ends. CDR3 in DNA: TGTGCCAGCAGTTACTCGGAGGGGAAGCAGTACTTC. This gives the protein CASSYSEGKQYF.

A note on this clonotype: A much larger clone lies a single base off, so this may be a read error. The chain has TRBV19 and TRBJ1-1; 9 positions agree with TRBD1. From germline, CDR1 is LNHDA and CDR2 SQIVND (reference sequence). This CDR3 spans 14 amino acids. The ends lost 2 bases at V and 3 bases at J; junction bases unmatched: 1. The DNA of the CDR3 is TGTGCCAGTAGTATAAGGACAGGGGACACTGAAGCTTTCTTT. Amino acids: CASSIRTGDTEAFF. Full variable domain (rest looked up from reference TRBV19 and TRBJ1-1): DGGITQSPKYLFRKEGQNVTLSCEQNLNHDAMYWYRQDPGQGLRLIYYSQIVNDFQKGDIAEGYSVSREKKESFPLTVTSAQKNPTAFYLCASSIRTGDTEAFFGQGTRLTVV.

The J gene is TRBJ2-7, the V gene TRBV3-1; unclear D gene. This CDR3 region has 12 residues. Germline CDR1 LGHDT, CDR2 YNNKEL (reference sequence). V lost 4 bases to trimming and J lost 6 bases, with 10 bases between them. CDR3 sequence: CASSPGSAEQYF. The CDR3, as DNA: TGTGCCAGCAGCCCCGGGTCCGCCGAGCAGTACTTC.

This clonotype occurred many times. As DNA, the CDR3 is TGTGCCAGCAGTTTATCTGGGAGGCCCTCCTACGAGCAGTACTTC. Protein: CASSLSGRPSYEQYF. The chain is built from TRBV28 and TRBJ2-7; a weak D match, TRBD2 (6 bases). The V end lost 1 base, the J end lost 0 bases, and 10 bases lay between the germline ends. Germline CDR1 MDHEN, CDR2 SYDVKM. The CDR3 is made up of 15 amino acids.

This rearrangement joins TRBV20-1 to TRBJ2-2; TRBD2 matches at 9 bases. The germline V gene has CDR1 DFQATT and CDR2 SNEGSKA (reference sequence). J lost 7 bases, V lost 0 bases, and 9 bases had no gene match. The CDR3 extends over 16 amino acids. The CDR3 nucleotides read TGCAGTGCTAGAGACCATAGCGGGAGAACCTGCGGGGAGCTGTTTTTT. This encodes CSARDHSGRTCGELFF.

This clonotype appeared many times. The genes are TRBV2 and TRBJ2-2; 8 positions agree with TRBD2. V lost 7 bases to trimming and J lost 2 bases; unmatched junction nucleotides: 6. This CDR3 has 15 amino acids. Germline V gives CDR1 SNHLY, CDR2 FYNNEI. This chain's CDR3 is CASTLGTRNTGELFF. The DNA for the CDR3 is TGTGCCAGCACCTTGGGGACTAGAAACACCGGGGAGCTGTTTTTT.

This clonotype was counted at least ten times. J is TRBJ2-1 and V is TRBV14; the D gene is possibly TRBD1 (6 bases). Germline V gene sequence: CDR1 SGHDN, CDR2 FVKESK. Trimming removed 3 bases at V and 7 bases at J, with 13 bases between. The CDR3 totals 14 residues. The CDR3 nucleotides read TGTGCCAGCAGCCAGGGACATCTAGGGAATGAGCAGTTCTTC. Translation: CASSQGHLGNEQFF.

In DNA, the CDR3 is TGTGCCAGTAGCCCAAGGAGGGACAGGGCGAATCAGCCCCAGCATTTT. It encodes CASSPRRDRANQPQHF. The chain is built from TRBV19 and TRBJ1-5, with TRBD1 matching 9 bases. CDR1 LNHDA and CDR2 SQIVND come from the germline V gene (reference sequence). Unmatched junction bases numbered 10, after V lost 6 bases and J lost 4 bases. The CDR3 totals 16 residues. Full variable domain (rest looked up from reference TRBV19 and TRBJ1-5): DGGITQSPKYLFRKEGQNVTLSCEQNLNHDAMYWYRQDPGQGLRLIYYSQIVNDFQKGDIAEGYSVSREKKESFPLTVTSAQKNPTAFYLCASSPRRDRANQPQHFGDGTRLSIL.